The sequence of this T cell receptor (beta chain) was determined in a study of blood T cell repertoires in COVID-19. Background on the study: COVID-19 samples, acute and convalescent, were from the United States, Italy and Spain. The analysed material was cDNA or gDNA that came from T cells, B-cell-depleted T cells, or PBMCs.

Source study methods: Amplified reference gene primers provided the basis for estimating nucleated cell counts. Method: immunoSEQ multiplex PCR; TCRdb's copy keeps in-frame clones and lacks some. V and J calls and clone size are copied from that table; D and trimming were computed from the DNA. This sample has fewer than 250,000 clones; more than 85% occur once, and the top ten carry just over 0.7%. This receptor was taken from a man aged 35 to 55 with acute or convalescent COVID-19. Input material: peripheral blood.

The CDR3 DNA is TGTGCCAGCGGGGGGACTAGCTTGGAGCAGTACTTC. It codes for CASGGTSLEQYF. The genes are TRBV27 and TRBJ2-7; 9 positions match TRBD2. J was trimmed by 7 bases and V by 8 bases; bases with no gene match: 6. The CDR3 has 12 residues. Per the germline V gene, CDR1 is MNHEY and CDR2 is SMNVEV (reference sequence).